This T cell receptor (beta chain) was documented in a study of blood T cell repertoires in COVID-19. Across the study: Whether acute or convalescent, the COVID-19 samples came from the United States, Italy and Spain.

The table came from immunoSEQ multiplex PCR; TCRdb's copy has only in-frame clones and leaves some out. The table lists 110,000 or so clones, around 85% of them singletons. The V gene lost 5 bases and the J gene lost 3 bases, with 9 bases spanning the gap. Germline CDR1 reads SNHLY; CDR2 reads FYNNEI. There are 13 residues in the CDR3. This TCR derives from a man aged 50 to 60 with acute or convalescent COVID-19. The J gene is TRBJ2-3, the V gene TRBV2, with a tentative D call TRBD2 (6 bases). Sequencing was done on a sample of peripheral blood. The CDR3: CASSRLVTDTQYF. In nucleotides, the CDR3 is TGTGCCAGCAGTCGACTAGTTACAGATACGCAGTATTTT.